This entry lists 22 T cell receptor beta chains sequenced from one sample in a study of molecular identifiers for immune sequencing clone quantification. Each CDR3 protein gets one entry after TCRdb re-called the PCR reads with MiXCR. The table shows more than 250,000 distinct CDR3 sequences, with over 20% occurring only once. Sequenced input: naive CD8+ T cells from blood, with Jurkat cell RNA spiked in. As for subset: FACS-sorted CD8+CD4-CCR7+CD45RA+ naive T cells. These receptors were collected from a human donor in good health. Some libraries in this study had Jurkat cell RNA spiked in.

This clonotype was seen at least ten times. The chain recombines TRBV10-2 with TRBJ1-1; 7 nucleotides agree with TRBD1. J lost 2 bases, V lost 7 bases, and 4 bases had no gene match. Germline CDR1 is WSHSY and CDR2 is SAAADI. The CDR3 totals 13 residues. The DNA for the CDR3 is TGCGCCAGCACCACAGGGGTCAACACTGAAGCTTTCTTT. Encoded protein: CASTTGVNTEAFF.

This clonotype occurred many times. V gene TRBV3-1 combines with J gene TRBJ2-2; D not resolved. The CDR3 consists of 16 residues. Looked up from germline, CDR1 is LGHDT and CDR2 is YNNKEL (reference sequence). Trimming pared 0 bases from V and 6 bases from J, leaving 14 bases between. CDR3 sequence reads: CASSQDPGIGPGELFF. The CDR3 nucleotides are TGTGCCAGCAGCCAAGATCCGGGCATAGGCCCCGGGGAGCTGTTTTTT.

This clonotype occurred many times. J is TRBJ1-4 and V is TRBV29-1, with TRBD1 as a possible D gene (5 bases). Trimming removed 0 bases at V and 7 bases at J, with 18 bases between. The CDR3 covers 16 residues. CDR1 and CDR2 (germline): SQVTM, ANQGSEA. The CDR3 region is CSVEDSVVQGGEKLFF. The CDR3 nucleotides are TGCAGCGTTGAAGATTCTGTCGTGCAGGGTGGTGAAAAACTGTTTTTT.

The table lists this clonotype with many counts. The chain couples TRBV20-1 to TRBJ2-7; the match to TRBD1 covers 7 bases. Trimming took 6 bases from V and 0 from J; bases not matched to a gene: 2. The CDR3 is made up of 12 amino acids. CDR1 is DFQATT, CDR2 SNEGSKA, per germline (reference sequence). CDR3 sequence reads: CSAGDSSYEQYF. The CDR3 coding sequence is TGCAGTGCGGGGGACAGCTCCTACGAGCAGTACTTC.

There are many counts of this clonotype. This rearrangement joins TRBV7-9 to TRBJ1-4; no clear D. Germline V gene lookup returns CDR1 SEHNR and CDR2 FQNEAQ (reference sequence). The CDR3 runs 13 residues. V was shortened by 5 bases and J by 4 bases, with 8 bases between the two germline ends. The CDR3 protein is CASSDAHNEKLFF. The CDR3 DNA follows: TGTGCCAGCAGCGACGCCCATAATGAAAAACTGTTTTTT. Full variable domain (rest looked up from reference TRBV7-9 and TRBJ1-4): DTGVSQNPRHKITKRGQNVTFRCDPISEHNRLYWYRQTLGQGPEFLTYFQNEAQLEKSRLLSDRFSAERPKGSFSTLEIQRTEQGDSAMYLCASSDAHNEKLFFGSGTQLSVL.

This clonotype was seen at least ten times. The rearrangement joins TRBV29-1 to TRBJ2-6; no reliable D call. V lost 8 bases to trimming and J lost 5 bases, with 7 bases between them. The CDR3 sequence is 11 residues long. Germline CDR1 and CDR2: SQVTM and ANQGSEA. CDR3 DNA sequence: TGCAGCTGTAGTTGGGCCAACGTCCTGACTTTC. Protein product: CSCSWANVLTF.

This clonotype was found a few times. The chain recombines TRBV19 with TRBJ2-2; 8 bases are a match to TRBD2. The trim removed 3 bases at V and 5 bases at J, leaving 8 bases unmatched. The germline V gene encodes CDR1 LNHDA and CDR2 SQIVND (reference sequence). This CDR3 is built from 16 residues. The CDR3 DNA follows: TGTGCCAGTAGTATTTTGGCGGGAGGTTGGACCGGGGAGCTGTTTTTT. This translates into CASSILAGGWTGELFF.

This clonotype was seen at least ten times. The chain employs TRBV2 and TRBJ2-3; TRBD2 aligns across 11 bases. The length of the CDR3 is 16 residues. Germline V gives CDR1 SNHLY, CDR2 FYNNEI. V lost 6 bases, J lost 2 bases, and 7 bases stayed unmatched. The CDR3, as DNA: TGTGCCAGCAGGGTAACTAGCGGGGGAGACACAGATACGCAGTATTTT. Amino acid sequence: CASRVTSGGDTDTQYF.

The table lists this clonotype with a few counts. One junction end disagrees with the germline gene, perhaps due to a read error. The rearrangement joins TRBV7-6 to TRBJ1-1; D is uncertain. CDR3 size: 11 residues. CDR1 is SGHVS and CDR2 is FNYEAQ in the germline V gene. The CDR3 protein is CAGRSGIEAFF. The CDR3, as DNA: TGTGCCGGCAGGTCCGGGATAGAAGCTTTCTTT.

As to this clonotype: A read error may be the cause here, since a much bigger clone is one base away. The chain joins TRBV7-2 to TRBJ2-3; 12 nucleotides agree with TRBD2. The CDR3 totals 16 residues. Germline V gene sequence: CDR1 SGHTA, CDR2 FQGNSA. J lost 6 bases, V lost 5 bases, and 9 bases had no gene match. The CDR3 region has the DNA TGTGCCAGCAGCCCGACGGGCGGGACTAGCGGGGATACGCAGTATTTT. The encoded protein is CASSPTGGTSGDTQYF. The whole variable domain, filled in from reference TRBV7-2 and TRBJ2-3, reads GAGVSQSPSNKVTEKGKDVELRCDPISGHTALYWYRQSLGQGLEFLIYFQGNSAPDKSGLPSDRFSAERTGGSVSTLTIQRTQQEDSAVYLCASSPTGGTSGDTQYFGPGTRLTVL.

This clonotype came up many times. The V call is TRBV5-1, the J call TRBJ1-1; D is unresolved. The CDR3 is 13 amino acids. Germline V lookup: CDR1 SGHRS, CDR2 YFSETQ. Trimming took off 2 bases at V and 3 bases at J, with 8 bases between the two ends. The CDR3 loop reads CASSLSQYTEAFF. DNA for the CDR3: TGCGCCAGCAGCTTATCTCAGTACACTGAAGCTTTCTTT. Full variable domain (remainder filled in from reference TRBV5-1 and TRBJ1-1): KAGVTQTPRYLIKTRGQQVTLSCSPISGHRSVSWYQQTPGQGLQFLFEYFSETQRNKGNFPGRFSGRQFSNSRSEMNVSTLELGDSALYLCASSLSQYTEAFFGQGTRLTVV.

Of note for this clonotype: A much larger clone differs by one base, so this may be a read error. The chain recombines TRBV4-3 with TRBJ1-1; no clear D gene. V lost 4 bases and J lost 3, with 18 bases in between. The CDR3 is 16 amino acids. Germline V CDR1 and CDR2: LGHNA, YSLEER. This CDR3 reads CASSRVSGMSDTEAFF. Written as DNA, the CDR3 is TGCGCCAGCAGCCGAGTCTCGGGGATGTCGGACACTGAAGCTTTCTTT.

Note on this clonotype: Relative to the germline gene, one junction end is altered; a read error may explain this. This rearrangement joins TRBV2 to TRBJ1-4; 7 nucleotides agree with TRBD1. Per the germline V gene, CDR1 is SNHLY and CDR2 is FYNNEI. There are 14 residues in the CDR3. Written as DNA, the CDR3 is TGTGCCAGCAGTGAAGGACAGGGAGTTGAAAAACTGCTTTTT. Translation gives CASSEGQGVEKLLF.

This clonotype came up a few times. At one of its ends the junction is not consistent with the germline gene, which may arise from a read error. CDR3 bases: TGCAGTGTTAGAGGCCAAGGACAGGGGGCCTACGAGCAGTACTTC. This encodes CSVRGQGQGAYEQYF. The chain has TRBV20-1 and TRBJ2-7; the match to TRBD1 covers 10 bases. From germline, CDR1 is DFQATT and CDR2 SNEGSKA (reference sequence). There are 15 residues in the CDR3.

A remark on this clonotype: The junction does not match germline at one end; this may be a read error. V is TRBV19 and J is TRBJ2-7; perhaps TRBD1 as D (6 bases). CDR3 length: 13 amino acids. Germline V gene data show CDR1 as LNHDA and CDR2 as SQIVND (reference sequence). The CDR3 DNA reads as TGTGCCGGTAGCCGGGACAACTCCTACGAGCAGTACTTC. It encodes CAGSRDNSYEQYF.

This clonotype has a count of ten or more. This rearrangement joins TRBV28 to TRBJ2-2, with 8 bases matching TRBD1. CDR1 MDHEN and CDR2 SYDVKM come from the germline V gene. The CDR3 spans 17 residues. V trimming: 4 bases; J trimming: 1 base; junction bases outside the gene matches: 8. CDR3 protein: CASSSTGQGMNTGELFF. In DNA form, the CDR3 reads TGTGCCAGCAGTTCCACAGGACAGGGTATGAACACCGGGGAGCTGTTTTTT. Based on the CDR3 plus reference TRBV28 and TRBJ2-2, the full variable domain is DVKVTQSSRYLVKRTGEKVFLECVQDMDHENMFWYRQDPGLGLRLIYFSYDVKMKEKGDIPEGYSVSREKKERFSLILESASTNQTSMYLCASSSTGQGMNTGELFFGEGSRLTVL.

In regard to this clonotype: Being one base from a much bigger clone, this may be a read error. The chain has TRBV13 and TRBJ1-4; TRBD1 might be the D (6 bases). Deletions cut 7 bases from V and 6 bases from J, with 15 bases between. The germline V gene encodes CDR1 PRHDT and CDR2 FYEKMQ (reference sequence). The CDR3 is 14 residues long. The CDR3 region has the DNA TGTGCCAGCAACCCAGGGGCCGGGGATGAAAAACTGTTTTTT. This codes for CASNPGAGDEKLFF.

Many counts were recorded for this clonotype. The rearrangement links TRBV4-3 to TRBJ2-1; D perhaps matches TRBD1 (5 bases). V lost 2 bases and J lost 8, with 13 bases in between. The CDR3 has 14 amino acids. Looked up from germline, CDR1 is LGHNA and CDR2 is YSLEER. The CDR3 here is CASSQNQGFYEQFF. The CDR3 nucleotides are TGCGCCAGCAGCCAAAACCAGGGATTCTATGAGCAGTTCTTC.

This clonotype was detected many times. This sequence joins TRBV19 and TRBJ2-7; D perhaps matches TRBD1 (7 bases). Germline V gene lookup returns CDR1 LNHDA and CDR2 SQIVND (reference sequence). There are 13 residues in the CDR3. The V end was cut by 9 bases, the J end by 2 bases, with 14 bases between. CDR3 sequence (DNA): TGTGCCAGCAGTGCGGGACAGACCTACGAGCAGTACTTC. Translated, it gives CASSAGQTYEQYF.

This clonotype showed up many times. The rearrangement joins TRBV12-5 to TRBJ1-4; tentatively, D is TRBD1 (6 bases). There are 18 residues in the CDR3. Trimming cost V 0 bases and J 3 bases, with 17 bases left between them. The germline gives CDR1 LGHNT, CDR2 FRNRAP. In DNA, the CDR3 is TGTGCTAGTGGTTTGGTATCATGGGGGCCCGCCGCTAATGAAAAACTGTTTTTT. Its translation: CASGLVSWGPAANEKLFF.

The CDR3 region is CASSELPGNTIYF. Here the CDR3 DNA reads TGTGCCAGCAGTGAATTACCGGGAAACACCATATATTTT. J is TRBJ1-3 and V is TRBV6-2 or TRBV6-3; D ambiguous. The CDR3 contains 13 residues. V gave up 5 bases and J gave up 4 bases, with 9 bases separating them. The germline gives CDR1 MNHEY, CDR2 SVGEGT.

This clonotype came up many times. The chain combines TRBV12-3 or TRBV12-4 with TRBJ2-3; D gene uncertain. Trimming pared 4 bases from V and 0 bases from J, leaving 11 bases between. The CDR3 covers 15 residues. As DNA, the CDR3 is TGTGCCAGCAGTTCCCTTAAGGGAAGCACAGATACGCAGTATTTT. Translation: CASSSLKGSTDTQYF.